This T cell receptor (beta chain) was found in a study of CD8 T cells in ankylosing spondylitis. Study findings and constraints: Relatively scarce in peripheral blood, disease-linked clones were CD8+.

A word on this clonotype: Its antigen is not known.

Researchers built TCR beta libraries using quantitative 5'-RACE with molecular barcodes. TCRdb reprocessed the 5' RACE reads via MiXCR and lists one record per CDR3 protein. The table includes about 160,000 distinct CDR3 sequences, around a tenth detected once. This CDR3 spans 12 amino acids. CDR1 SNHLY and CDR2 FYNNEI come from the germline V gene. V lost 4 bases and J 9 bases, leaving 10 bases between the germline ends. The gene calls are TRBV2 and TRBJ2-1; D may be TRBD2 (5 bases). The sequenced material came from blood, either unsorted or a sorted T cell fraction (not recorded which). The sequence was obtained from a female donor with ankylosing spondylitis or in good health (not recorded which). CDR3 DNA: TGTGCCAGCAGTGGACTAATCGGTGAGCAGTTCTTC. Translating gives CASSGLIGEQFF.